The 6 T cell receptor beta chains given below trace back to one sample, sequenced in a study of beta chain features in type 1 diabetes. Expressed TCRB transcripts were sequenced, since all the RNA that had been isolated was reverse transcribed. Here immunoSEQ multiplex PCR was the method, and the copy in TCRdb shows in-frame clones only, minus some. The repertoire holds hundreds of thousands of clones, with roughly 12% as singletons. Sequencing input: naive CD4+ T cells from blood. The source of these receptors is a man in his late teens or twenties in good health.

DNA of the CDR3: TGTGCCAGCAGCTTGGGCTCACAGGGCCCCTTTATCCCCCTCCACTTT. It codes for CASSLGSQGPFIPLHF. The chain employs TRBV7-2 and TRBJ1-6; tentatively, D is TRBD1 (6 bases). Germline CDR1 and CDR2: SGHTA and FQGNSA. The CDR3 extends over 16 amino acids. V lost 3 bases to trimming and J lost 13 bases, with 22 bases between them.

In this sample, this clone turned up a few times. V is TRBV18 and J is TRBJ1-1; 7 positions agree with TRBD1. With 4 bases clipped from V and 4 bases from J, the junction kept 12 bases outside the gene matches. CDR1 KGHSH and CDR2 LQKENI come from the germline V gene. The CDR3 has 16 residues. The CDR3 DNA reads TGTGCCAGCTCACGGAGACAGGGCGGCGATGGCACTGAAGCTTTCTTT. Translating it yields CASSRRQGGDGTEAFF.

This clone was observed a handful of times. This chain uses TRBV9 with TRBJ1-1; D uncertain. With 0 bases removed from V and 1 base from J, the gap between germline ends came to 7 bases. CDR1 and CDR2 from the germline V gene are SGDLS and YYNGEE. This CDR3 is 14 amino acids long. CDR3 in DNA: TGTGCCAGCAGCGTAGTTGAGCAGAACACTGAAGCTTTCTTT. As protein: CASSVVEQNTEAFF. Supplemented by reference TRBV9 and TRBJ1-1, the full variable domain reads DSGVTQTPKHLITATGQRVTLRCSPRSGDLSVYWYQQSLDQGLQFLIQYYNGEERAKGNILERFSAQQFPDLHSELNLSSLELGDSALYFCASSVVEQNTEAFFGQGTRLTVV.

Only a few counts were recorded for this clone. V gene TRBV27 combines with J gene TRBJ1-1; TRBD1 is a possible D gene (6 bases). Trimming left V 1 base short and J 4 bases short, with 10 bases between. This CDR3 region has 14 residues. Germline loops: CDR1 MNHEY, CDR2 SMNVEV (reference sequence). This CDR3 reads CASSLWGPGTEAFF. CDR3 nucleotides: TGTGCCAGCAGTTTATGGGGGCCCGGCACTGAAGCTTTCTTT.

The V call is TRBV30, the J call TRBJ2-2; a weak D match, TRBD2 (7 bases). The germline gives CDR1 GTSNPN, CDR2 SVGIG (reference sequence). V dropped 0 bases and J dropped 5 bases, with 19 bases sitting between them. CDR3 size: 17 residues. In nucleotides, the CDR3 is TGTGCCTGGAGTGTACTCTTTAGGGGGAGGGAGACCGGGGAGCTGTTTTTT. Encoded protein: CAWSVLFRGRETGELFF.

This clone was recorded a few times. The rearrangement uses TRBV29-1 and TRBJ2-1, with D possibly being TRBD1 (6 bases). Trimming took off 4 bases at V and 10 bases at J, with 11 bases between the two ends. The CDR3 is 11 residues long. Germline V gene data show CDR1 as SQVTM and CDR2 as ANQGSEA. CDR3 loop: CSVVRQGEQFF. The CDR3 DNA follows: TGCAGCGTTGTTCGTCAGGGGGAGCAGTTCTTC.